This T cell receptor (beta chain) appears in the sequencing data of a study of T cells in Graves' hyperthyroidism and ophthalmopathy. TCR beta CDR3 region amplification was performed from RNA transcripts. A set of HTBI primers served as the primers for a first-round RT-PCR of the TCR CDR3. TCRdb re-called the multiplex PCR reads through MiXCR, storing one row per CDR3 protein. The repertoire holds 450,000 to 700,000 distinct CDR3 sequences, with more than 45% as singletons. Every diagnosis used clinical symptoms, serum thyroxine and TRAb, thyroid ultrasound and orbital computed tomography. Study results and limitations: In simple terms, a model built on 13 V-J features told ophthalmopathy apart from stable hyperthyroidism. Most thyroid clonotypes expanded above 0.001 were also detected in blood. Progression to ophthalmopathy was predicted a median of about 6.6 months early.

Germline lookup yields CDR1 ENHRY and CDR2 SYGVKD. Trimming removed 4 bases from V and 0 bases from J, with 7 bases in between. The CDR3 runs to 14 residues. A note on this clonotype: The target antigen is unknown.

The TCR sequence derives from an adult woman with Graves' disease, either hyperthyroidism or ophthalmopathy (not recorded which). The chain employs TRBV10-3 and TRBJ1-5; the D is unclear. The sequenced sample consisted of peripheral blood or thyroid tissue (not recorded which). This chain's CDR3 is CAISGDYSNQPQHF. DNA for the CDR3: TGTGCCATCAGTGGAGACTATAGCAATCAGCCCCAGCATTTT.